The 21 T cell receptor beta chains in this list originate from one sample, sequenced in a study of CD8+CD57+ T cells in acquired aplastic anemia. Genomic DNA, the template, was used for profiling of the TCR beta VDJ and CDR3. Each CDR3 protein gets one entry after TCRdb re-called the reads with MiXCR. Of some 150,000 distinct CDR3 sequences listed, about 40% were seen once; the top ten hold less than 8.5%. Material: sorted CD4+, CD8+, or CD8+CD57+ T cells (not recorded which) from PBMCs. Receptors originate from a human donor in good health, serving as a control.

As DNA, the CDR3 is TGTGCCAGCAGTTTAAGGGGAACTTCTATCTATGGCTACACCTTC. It encodes CASSLRGTSIYGYTF. The J gene is TRBJ1-2, the V gene TRBV27, with D perhaps TRBD1 (5 bases). The CDR3 runs 15 residues. Germline CDR1 is MNHEY and CDR2 is SMNVEV (reference sequence). Trimming removed 2 bases at V and 4 bases at J, with 14 bases between.

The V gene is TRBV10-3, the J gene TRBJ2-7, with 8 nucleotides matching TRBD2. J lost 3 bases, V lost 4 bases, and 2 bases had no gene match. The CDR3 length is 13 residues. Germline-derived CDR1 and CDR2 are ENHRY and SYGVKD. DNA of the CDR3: TGTGCCATCAGTGCGACTAGCGACTACGAGCAGTACTTC. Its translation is CAISATSDYEQYF.

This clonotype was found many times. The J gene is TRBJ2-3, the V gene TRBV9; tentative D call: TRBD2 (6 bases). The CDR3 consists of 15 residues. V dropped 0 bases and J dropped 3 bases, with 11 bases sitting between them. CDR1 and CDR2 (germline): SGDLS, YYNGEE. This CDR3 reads CASSVARGGTDTQYF. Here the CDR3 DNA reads TGTGCCAGCAGCGTAGCGCGGGGTGGGACAGATACGCAGTATTTT.

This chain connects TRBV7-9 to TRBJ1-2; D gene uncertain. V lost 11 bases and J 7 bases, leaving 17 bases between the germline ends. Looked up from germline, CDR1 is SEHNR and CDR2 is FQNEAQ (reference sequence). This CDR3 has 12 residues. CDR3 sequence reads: CAGAGEGRGYTF. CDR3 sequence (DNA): TGTGCCGGAGCCGGTGAGGGCCGTGGCTACACCTTC.

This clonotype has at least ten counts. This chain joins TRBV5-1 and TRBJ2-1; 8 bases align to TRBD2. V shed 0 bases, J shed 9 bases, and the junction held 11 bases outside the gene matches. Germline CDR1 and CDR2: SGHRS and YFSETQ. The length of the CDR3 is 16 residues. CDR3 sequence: CASSLVGTSGVIEQFF. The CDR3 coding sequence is TGCGCCAGCAGCTTGGTCGGGACTAGTGGGGTGATTGAGCAGTTCTTC.

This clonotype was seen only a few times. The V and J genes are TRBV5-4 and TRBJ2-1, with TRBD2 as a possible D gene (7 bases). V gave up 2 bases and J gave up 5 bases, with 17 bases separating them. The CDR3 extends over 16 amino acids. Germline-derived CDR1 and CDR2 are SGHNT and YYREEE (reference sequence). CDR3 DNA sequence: TGTGCCAGCAGCTTTGTTGCGGGGGCGGGACACAATGAGCAGTTCTTC. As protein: CASSFVAGAGHNEQFF. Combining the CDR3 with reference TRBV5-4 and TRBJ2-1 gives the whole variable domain ETGVTQSPTHLIKTRGQQVTLRCSSQSGHNTVSWYQQALGQGPQFIFQYYREEENGRGNFPPRFSGLQFPNYSSELNVNALELDDSALYLCASSFVAGAGHNEQFFGPGTRLTVL.

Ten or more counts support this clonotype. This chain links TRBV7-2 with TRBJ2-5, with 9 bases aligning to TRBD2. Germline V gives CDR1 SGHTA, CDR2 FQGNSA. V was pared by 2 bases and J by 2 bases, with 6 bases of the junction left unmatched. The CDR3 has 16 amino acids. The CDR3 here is CASSLQGGGVQETQYF. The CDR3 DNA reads TGTGCCAGCAGCTTACAGGGCGGGGGGGTACAAGAGACCCAGTACTTC.

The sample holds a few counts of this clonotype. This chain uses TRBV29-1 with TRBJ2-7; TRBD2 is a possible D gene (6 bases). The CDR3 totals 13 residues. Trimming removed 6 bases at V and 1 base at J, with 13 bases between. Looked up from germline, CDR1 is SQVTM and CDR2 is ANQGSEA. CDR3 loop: CSVRGRNSYEQYF. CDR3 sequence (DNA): TGCAGCGTCAGAGGGAGGAATTCCTACGAGCAGTACTTC.

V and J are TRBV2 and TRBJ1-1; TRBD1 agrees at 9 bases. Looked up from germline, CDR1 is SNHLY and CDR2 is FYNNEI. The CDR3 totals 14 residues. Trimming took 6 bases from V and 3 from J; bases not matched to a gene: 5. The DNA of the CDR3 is TGTGCCAGCAGGCGGCGGGACAGGGACACTGAAGCTTTCTTT. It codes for CASRRRDRDTEAFF.

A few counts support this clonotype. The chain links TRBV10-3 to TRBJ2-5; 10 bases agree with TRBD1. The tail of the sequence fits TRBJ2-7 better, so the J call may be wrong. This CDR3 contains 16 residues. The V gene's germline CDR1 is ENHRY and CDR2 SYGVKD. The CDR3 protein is CAISESVGQGPYEQYF. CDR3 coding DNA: TGTGCCATCAGTGAGTCGGTGGGACAGGGGCCCTACGAGCAGTACTTC.

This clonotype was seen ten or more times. For the CDR3, the DNA is TGTGCCAGCAGCCCCGACGCTGAAGCTTTCTTT. Amino acid sequence: CASSPDAEAFF. The chain uses TRBV2 and TRBJ1-1; D is unresolved. Deletions cut 6 bases from V and 6 bases from J, with 8 bases between. CDR1 SNHLY and CDR2 FYNNEI come from the germline V gene. This CDR3 has 11 amino acids.

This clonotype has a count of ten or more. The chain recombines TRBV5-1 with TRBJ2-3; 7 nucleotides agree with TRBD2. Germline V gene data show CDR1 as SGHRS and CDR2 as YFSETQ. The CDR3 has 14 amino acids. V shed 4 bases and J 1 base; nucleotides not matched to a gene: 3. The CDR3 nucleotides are TGCGCCAGCAGCATAAGCGGGGGCACAGATACGCAGTATTTT. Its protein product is CASSISGGTDTQYF.

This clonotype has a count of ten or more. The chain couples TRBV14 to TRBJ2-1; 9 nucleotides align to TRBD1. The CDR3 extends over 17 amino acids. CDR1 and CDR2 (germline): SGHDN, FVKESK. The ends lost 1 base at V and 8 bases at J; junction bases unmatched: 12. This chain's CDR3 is CASSQVTGGAERDEQFF. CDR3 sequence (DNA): TGTGCCAGCAGCCAAGTGACAGGGGGAGCAGAAAGGGATGAGCAGTTCTTC.

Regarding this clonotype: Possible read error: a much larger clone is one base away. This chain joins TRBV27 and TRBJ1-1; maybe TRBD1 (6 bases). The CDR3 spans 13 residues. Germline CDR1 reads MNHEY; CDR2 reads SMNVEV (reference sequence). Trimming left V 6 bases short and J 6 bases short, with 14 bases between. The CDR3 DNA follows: TGTGCCAGCAGAGGACAGCAAAGGCCTGAAGCTTTCTTT. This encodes CASRGQQRPEAFF.

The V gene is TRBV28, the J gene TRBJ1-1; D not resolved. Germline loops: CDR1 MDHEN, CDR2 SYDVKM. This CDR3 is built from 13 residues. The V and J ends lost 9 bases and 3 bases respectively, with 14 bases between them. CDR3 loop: CASYQEPDTEAFF. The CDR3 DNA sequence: TGTGCCAGTTACCAGGAACCCGACACTGAAGCTTTCTTT.

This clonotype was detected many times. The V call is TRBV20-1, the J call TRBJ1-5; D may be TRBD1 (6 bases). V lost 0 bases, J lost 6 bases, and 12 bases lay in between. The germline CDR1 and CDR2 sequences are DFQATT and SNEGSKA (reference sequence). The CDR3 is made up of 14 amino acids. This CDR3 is CSAREGQAGQPQHF. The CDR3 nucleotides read TGCAGTGCTAGAGAGGGACAAGCGGGTCAGCCCCAGCATTTT.

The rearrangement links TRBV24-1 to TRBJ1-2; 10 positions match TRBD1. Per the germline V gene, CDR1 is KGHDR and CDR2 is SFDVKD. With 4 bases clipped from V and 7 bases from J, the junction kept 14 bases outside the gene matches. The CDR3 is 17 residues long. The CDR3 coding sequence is TGTGCCACCAGTGACGCAAGGACAGGGGGGGGGGTAGGTGGCTACACCTTC. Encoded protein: CATSDARTGGGVGGYTF.

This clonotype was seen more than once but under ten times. CDR3 in amino acids: CAKTGTGTVGSPLHF. CDR3 bases: TGCGCCAAGACCGGGACAGGGACAGTCGGATCACCCCTCCACTTT. The V and J genes are TRBV10-1 and TRBJ1-6; 9 nucleotides agree with TRBD1. With 10 bases clipped from V and 10 bases from J, the junction kept 14 bases outside the gene matches. This CDR3 contains 15 residues. The V gene's germline CDR1 is WNHNN and CDR2 SYGVQD (reference sequence).

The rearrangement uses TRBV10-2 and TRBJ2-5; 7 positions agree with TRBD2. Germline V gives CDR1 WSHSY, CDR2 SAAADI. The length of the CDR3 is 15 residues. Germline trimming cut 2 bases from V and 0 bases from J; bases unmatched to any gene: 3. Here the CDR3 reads CASSEGTTNQETQYF. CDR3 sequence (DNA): TGCGCCAGCAGTGAGGGGACTACTAACCAAGAGACCCAGTACTTC.

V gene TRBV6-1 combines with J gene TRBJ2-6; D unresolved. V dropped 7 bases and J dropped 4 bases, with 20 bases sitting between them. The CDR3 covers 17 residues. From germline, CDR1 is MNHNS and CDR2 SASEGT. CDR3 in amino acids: CASTQNRQVPGANVLTF. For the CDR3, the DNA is TGTGCCAGCACCCAAAATAGGCAGGTGCCCGGGGCCAACGTCCTGACTTTC.

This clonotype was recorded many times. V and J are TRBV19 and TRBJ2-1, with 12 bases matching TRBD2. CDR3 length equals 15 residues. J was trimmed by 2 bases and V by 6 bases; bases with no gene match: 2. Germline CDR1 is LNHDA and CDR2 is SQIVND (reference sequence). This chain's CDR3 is CASSRLAGAYNEQFF. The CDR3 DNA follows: TGTGCCAGTAGCCGACTAGCGGGAGCCTACAATGAGCAGTTCTTC.